The 23 T cell receptor beta chains presented below share a single source sample, sequenced in a study of T cells in Graves' hyperthyroidism and ophthalmopathy (dated by TCRdb to between 2018 and 2021). The library was produced with multiplex PCR. Sequencing took place on an Illumina HiSeq 2000. Amplification of TCR beta CDR3 regions was carried out from RNA transcripts. A first-round RT-PCR of the TCR CDR3 used the HTBI primer set with the Qiagen OneStep RT-PCR kit. The raw public data were reprocessed by TCRdb itself: fastp quality trimming at Q25, MiXCR clonotype calling, in-frame beta chains only. For every CDR3 protein sequence, its rows merge into one entry that carries the most common genes and DNA. This sample lists under 600,000 distinct CDR3 sequences; roughly 15% were detected once. 3% to 4% of the sample comes from the top ten. Material: blood. Receptors originate from a woman in her forties with Graves' ophthalmopathy.

This clonotype was recorded many times. The V and J genes are TRBV7-2 and TRBJ2-5; TRBD2 matches 7 bases. Germline V gene lookup returns CDR1 SGHTA and CDR2 FQGNSA. Trimming took 8 bases from V and 4 from J; bases not matched to a gene: 7. CDR3 length: 13 residues. The CDR3 here is CASSGGRGETQYF. CDR3 bases: TGTGCCAGCTCGGGCGGGAGAGGAGAGACCCAGTACTTC.

The chain joins TRBV6-1 to TRBJ2-2; D may correspond to TRBD1 or TRBD2 (6 bases each). V lost 8 bases and J lost 7, with 20 bases in between. The CDR3 is 15 residues long. In germline, CDR1 is MNHNS, CDR2 SASEGT. The CDR3 region is CASARVAEGGGELFF. CDR3 in DNA: TGTGCCAGCGCCAGGGTAGCGGAGGGGGGCGGGGAGCTGTTTTTT.

CDR3 loop: CASSFRASRDTQYF. CDR3 coding DNA: TGTGCCAGCAGCTTCAGAGCCTCAAGAGATACCCAGTACTTC. The chain recombines TRBV7-2 with TRBJ2-5; no reliable D call. CDR3 length: 14 residues. V gave up 3 bases and J gave up 8 bases, with 16 bases separating them. Per germline, CDR1 SGHTA and CDR2 FQGNSA. Full variable domain (rest looked up from reference TRBV7-2 and TRBJ2-5): GAGVSQSPSNKVTEKGKDVELRCDPISGHTALYWYRQSLGQGLEFLIYFQGNSAPDKSGLPSDRFSAERTGGSVSTLTIQRTQQEDSAVYLCASSFRASRDTQYFGPGTRLLVL.

The gene calls are TRBV4-1 and TRBJ1-2; D remains ambiguous. The germline V gene encodes CDR1 MGHRA and CDR2 YSYEKL. The CDR3 is 12 residues long. V gave up 2 bases and J gave up 4 bases, with 5 bases separating them. The CDR3 sequence is CASSQYPYGYTF. The CDR3 nucleotides are TGCGCCAGCAGCCAATACCCCTATGGCTACACCTTC.

This clonotype was found many times. The chain employs TRBV7-3 and TRBJ2-2; D is unclear. CDR1 is SGHTA, CDR2 FQGTGA, per germline. Trimming left V 5 bases short and J 3 bases short, with 10 bases between. This CDR3 has 14 amino acids. CDR3 nucleotide sequence: TGTGCCAGCAGCGCCCAAAGATACACCGGGGAGCTGTTTTTT. Protein: CASSAQRYTGELFF. Variable domain in full (rest from reference TRBV7-3 and TRBJ2-2): GAGVSQTPSNKVTEKGKYVELRCDPISGHTALYWYRQSLGQGPEFLIYFQGTGAADDSGLPNDRFFAVRPEGSVSTLKIQRTERGDSAVYLCASSAQRYTGELFFGEGSRLTVL.

In regard to this clonotype: The junction shows a germline mismatch at one end, possibly a read error. The gene calls are TRBV30 and TRBJ2-3, with D possibly being TRBD1 (5 bases). The CDR3 is 15 residues long. Germline assignment: CDR1 GTSNPN and CDR2 SVGIG (reference sequence). The CDR3 spells CAWSLIGASTGTQYF. CDR3 nucleotide sequence: TGTGCCTGGAGTCTTATAGGGGCCAGCACAGGTACGCAGTATTTT.

Comments on this clonotype: This sequence may be a read error, since a much larger clone differs from it by one base. CDR3 DNA: TGTGCCAGCAGTGAAGATGCAGATACGCAGTATTTT. The encoded protein is CASSEDADTQYF. V is TRBV6-1 and J is TRBJ2-3; D not resolved. V was clipped by 1 base and J by 4 bases, with 3 bases between them. Per germline, CDR1 MNHNS and CDR2 SASEGT. The CDR3 sequence is 12 residues long.

This clonotype was detected ten times or more. The V and J genes are TRBV18 and TRBJ2-1, with D perhaps TRBD1 or TRBD2 (5 bases each). The V end lost 2 bases, the J end lost 8 bases, and 13 bases lay between the germline ends. This CDR3 comprises 14 residues. Per the germline V gene, CDR1 is KGHSH and CDR2 is LQKENI. CDR3 region: CASSPYQRDDEQFF. The CDR3 DNA is TGTGCCAGCTCACCATATCAAAGGGACGATGAGCAGTTCTTC.

This clonotype was detected only a few times. V gene TRBV19 combines with J gene TRBJ1-1; D is uncertain. Trimming removed 0 bases from V and 1 base from J, with 9 bases in between. The V gene's germline CDR1 is LNHDA and CDR2 SQIVND (reference sequence). The CDR3 is 15 amino acids. The CDR3 loop is CASSIDLGWNTEAFF. The CDR3 DNA sequence: TGTGCCAGTAGTATAGATCTAGGCTGGAACACTGAAGCTTTCTTT.

This clonotype was counted ten times or more. The chain combines TRBV7-9 with TRBJ2-3, with TRBD2 matching 9 bases. CDR1 and CDR2 from the germline V gene are SEHNR and FQNEAQ (reference sequence). There are 21 residues in the CDR3. J lost 1 base, V lost 3 bases, and 20 bases had no gene match. The CDR3 loop is CASSLRLVQGASGTRTDTQYF. The CDR3 region has the DNA TGTGCCAGCAGCTTGAGACTCGTACAGGGCGCTAGCGGGACCCGCACAGATACGCAGTATTTT.

Many counts were recorded for this clonotype. The chain links TRBV10-2 to TRBJ1-2, with D uncertain. CDR1 WSHSY and CDR2 SAAADI come from the germline V gene. V was clipped by 2 bases and J by 3 bases, with 10 bases between them. There are 14 residues in the CDR3. The CDR3 spells CASSESPDYYGYTF. CDR3 DNA sequence: TGCGCCAGCAGTGAGAGCCCGGATTACTATGGCTACACCTTC.

This chain connects TRBV2 to TRBJ1-5, with a weak D call TRBD1 (5 bases). V was pared by 4 bases and J by 0 bases, with 10 bases between. The CDR3 is made up of 15 amino acids. Germline CDR1 is SNHLY and CDR2 is FYNNEI. CDR3: CASSGEGTSNQPQHF. The CDR3 coding sequence is TGTGCCAGCAGTGGAGAAGGGACTAGCAATCAGCCCCAGCATTTT.

This clonotype has ten or more counts. The chain couples TRBV20-1 to TRBJ2-7; D unresolved. CDR1 is DFQATT and CDR2 is SNEGSKA in the germline V gene (reference sequence). CDR3 length: 13 residues. Trimming took off 1 base at V and 2 bases at J, with 9 bases between the two ends. The CDR3 sequence: CSARGGGPYEQYF. The CDR3 nucleotides read TGCAGTGCTAGAGGGGGTGGCCCCTACGAGCAGTACTTC.

This clonotype was detected only a few times. The chain couples TRBV6-1 to TRBJ2-1, with unresolved D. CDR3 length: 15 amino acids. V was pared by 5 bases and J by 9 bases, with 20 bases between. Looked up from germline, CDR1 is MNHNS and CDR2 is SASEGT. This CDR3 is CASSHLGYYNAEQFF. The CDR3 nucleotides are TGTGCCAGCAGTCACCTGGGATACTACAATGCTGAGCAGTTCTTC.

The chain couples TRBV28 to TRBJ2-1; D is ambiguous. This CDR3 comprises 13 residues. Germline V gene sequence: CDR1 MDHEN, CDR2 SYDVKM. Between the trimmed V and J ends, which lost 7 bases and 0 bases, there was a span of 7 bases. CDR3 nucleotides: TGTGCCAGCACTGACGGCTCCTACAATGAGCAGTTCTTC. Amino acid sequence: CASTDGSYNEQFF. The variable domain in full, completed from reference TRBV28 and TRBJ2-1, reads DVKVTQSSRYLVKRTGEKVFLECVQDMDHENMFWYRQDPGLGLRLIYFSYDVKMKEKGDIPEGYSVSREKKERFSLILESASTNQTSMYLCASTDGSYNEQFFGPGTRLTVL.

About this clonotype: Because the CDR3 is missing its conserved closing phenylalanine or tryptophan, this is likely a read error. The chain is built from TRBV20-1 and TRBJ2-7; 7 bases match TRBD2. CDR1 is DFQATT and CDR2 is SNEGSKA in the germline V gene (reference sequence). This CDR3 has 16 amino acids. Trimming cost V 0 bases and J 2 bases; bases outside gene matches: 10. CDR3 DNA sequence: TGCAGTGCTAGAGATCGGGGTAGCGGGCGACCCTACGAGCAGTACTCC. This gives the protein CSARDRGSGRPYEQYS.

In its sample, this clonotype was seen many times. This chain connects TRBV5-1 to TRBJ2-2, with 8 positions matching TRBD1. J gave up 5 bases and V 1 base, and 4 bases lay outside the gene matches. The CDR3 has 15 amino acids. Looked up from germline, CDR1 is SGHRS and CDR2 is YFSETQ. In nucleotides, the CDR3 is TGCGCCAGCAGCTTGTCAGGGGGCAATACCGGGGAGCTGTTTTTT. It encodes CASSLSGGNTGELFF.

As to this clonotype: This could be a read error, since a much larger clone is one nucleotide away. V usage is TRBV12-3 or TRBV12-4 and J usage is TRBJ1-6; D gene unclear. Trimming removed 1 base at V and 18 bases at J, with 19 bases between. CDR3 length: 14 residues. The CDR3 is CASSLGWTSLSPHF. The CDR3 DNA reads as TGTGCCAGCAGTTTAGGCTGGACTTCCTTATCCCCCCACTTT.

This clonotype was seen at least ten times. The chain uses TRBV28 and TRBJ2-7; D perhaps matches TRBD2 (6 bases). Per the germline V gene, CDR1 is MDHEN and CDR2 is SYDVKM. The CDR3 is 14 residues long. The V end lost 4 bases, the J end lost 2 bases, and 12 bases lay between the germline ends. The CDR3, as DNA: TGTGCCAGCAGTTGGGCGGGGTCCGCCTACGAGCAGTACTTC. Protein product: CASSWAGSAYEQYF.

Comments on this clonotype: A read error may be the cause here, since a much bigger clone is one base away. The J gene is TRBJ2-1, the V gene TRBV12-3 or TRBV12-4; TRBD2 matches 15 bases. The CDR3 runs to 16 residues. The CDR3 sequence: CASSPRTSGGGNERFF. The CDR3 DNA reads as TGTGCCAGCAGTCCGCGGACTAGCGGGGGGGGCAATGAGCGGTTCTTC.

The chain recombines TRBV29-1 with TRBJ2-7; D possibly corresponds to TRBD2 (5 bases). Germline CDR1 reads SQVTM; CDR2 reads ANQGSEA. The length of the CDR3 is 13 residues. Trimming took 0 bases from V and 1 from J, leaving 7 bases between them. The CDR3 spells CSVEDGGSYEQYF. CDR3 DNA sequence: TGCAGCGTTGAAGATGGCGGGTCCTACGAGCAGTACTTC.

This clonotype came up many times. The chain has TRBV7-2 and TRBJ2-1; D gene unclear. CDR3 size: 14 residues. V was pared by 3 bases and J by 1 base, with 7 bases between. Germline V CDR1 and CDR2: SGHTA, FQGNSA. The DNA of the CDR3 is TGTGCCAGCAGCTTGAGTCAGTCCTACAATGAGCAGTTCTTC. It is translated as CASSLSQSYNEQFF.

This clonotype occurred many times. V gene TRBV5-1 combines with J gene TRBJ2-6, with unresolved D. Trimming took off 1 base at V and 0 bases at J, with 2 bases between the two ends. Germline CDR1 is SGHRS and CDR2 is YFSETQ. There are 14 residues in the CDR3. CDR3 region: CASSLFSGANVLTF. The DNA for the CDR3 is TGCGCCAGCAGCTTGTTCTCTGGGGCCAACGTCCTGACTTTC.